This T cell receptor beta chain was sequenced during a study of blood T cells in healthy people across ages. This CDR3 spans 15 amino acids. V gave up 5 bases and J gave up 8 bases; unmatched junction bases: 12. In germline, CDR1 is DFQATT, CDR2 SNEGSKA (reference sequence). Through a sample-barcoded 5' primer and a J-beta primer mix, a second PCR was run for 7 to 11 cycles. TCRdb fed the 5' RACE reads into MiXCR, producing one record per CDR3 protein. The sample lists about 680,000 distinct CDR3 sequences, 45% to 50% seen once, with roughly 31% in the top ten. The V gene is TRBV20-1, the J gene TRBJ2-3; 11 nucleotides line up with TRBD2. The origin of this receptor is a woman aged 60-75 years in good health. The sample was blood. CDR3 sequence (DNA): TGCAGTGCTCCAGAGAGGACTAGCGGGTCAGGTACGCAGTATTTT. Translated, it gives CSAPERTSGSGTQYF.